This T cell receptor (beta chain) was retrieved from a study of siplizumab effects on memory and regulatory T cells. Clones were sequenced by immunoSEQ multiplex PCR, and TCRdb holds only the in-frame ones, with some missing. The sample comprises roughly 100,000 clones, 85% to 95% of which are singletons, and 0.55% to 0.8% rests with the top ten. CDR3 length: 14 amino acids. CDR1 is SNHLY and CDR2 is FYNNEI in the germline V gene. The V and J ends lost 6 bases and 10 bases respectively, with 18 bases between them. As regards this clone: The antigen is not known.

General study results and limits: Among sequences traceable to unstimulated CD4+ memory cells, alloreactive ones were significantly reduced by siplizumab. Versus under 35% in controls, the mappable alloreactive CD4+ clones averaged around 69% Treg-derived with siplizumab. The authors mapped only a minor fraction of alloreactive clones to unstimulated subsets. Roughly 75-95% of proliferating CD4+ or CD8+ clones lacked a naive or memory phenotype that could be assigned.

Sequencing was performed on Tregs sorted from blood. This TCR was sampled from a human donor in good health. This rearrangement joins TRBV2 to TRBJ1-4; D may be TRBD1 (6 bases). The CDR3 DNA is TGTGCCAGCAGGCGACAGGAAGGGGAGGGAAAACTGTTTTTT. Amino acid sequence: CASRRQEGEGKLFF.